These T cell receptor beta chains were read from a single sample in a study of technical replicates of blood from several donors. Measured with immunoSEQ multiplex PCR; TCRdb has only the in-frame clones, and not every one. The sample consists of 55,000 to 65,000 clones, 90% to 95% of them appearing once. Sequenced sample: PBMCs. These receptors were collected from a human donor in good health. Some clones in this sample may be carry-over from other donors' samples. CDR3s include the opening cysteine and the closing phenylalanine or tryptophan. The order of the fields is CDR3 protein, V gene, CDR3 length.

CDR3 protein: CASSVQGTDKEKLFF; V gene: TRBV9; CDR3 length: 15
CDR3 protein: CASRETGGVTEAFF; V gene: TRBV6-1; CDR3 length: 14
CDR3 protein: CASSGGEKLFF; V gene: TRBV18; CDR3 length: 11
CDR3 protein: CASSLRTSGDAISYEQYF; V gene: TRBV7-8; CDR3 length: 18
CDR3 protein: CASSHGSPLETQYF; V gene: TRBV6-6; CDR3 length: 14
CDR3 protein: CSARSTDTQYF; V gene: TRBV20-1; CDR3 length: 11
CDR3 protein: CASSYQAHGGANVLTF; V gene: TRBV6-5; CDR3 length: 16
CDR3 protein: CASSIWQGIEAFF; V gene: TRBV19; CDR3 length: 13
CDR3 protein: CASSPGTASGEQYF; V gene: TRBV4-3; CDR3 length: 14
CDR3 protein: CASSYDTGSSNEQFF; V gene: TRBV5-6; CDR3 length: 15
CDR3 protein: CASSIDLGLAGEQYF; V gene: TRBV19; CDR3 length: 15
CDR3 protein: CASRPPATYGYTF; V gene: TRBV9; CDR3 length: 13
CDR3 protein: CASARAGARVEQYF; V gene: TRBV5-4; CDR3 length: 14
CDR3 protein: CASSPGEGANEKLFF; V gene: TRBV7-9; CDR3 length: 15
CDR3 protein: CASSSAGAYNEQFF; V gene: TRBV5-1; CDR3 length: 14
CDR3 protein: CASSSGLAIHTQYF; V gene: TRBV11-2; CDR3 length: 14
CDR3 protein: CASSLEDRGSYNEQFF; V gene: TRBV7-8; CDR3 length: 16
CDR3 protein: CASSASGGAYNEQFF; V gene: TRBV9; CDR3 length: 15
CDR3 protein: CASGSGLAATGELFF; V gene: TRBV12-5; CDR3 length: 15
CDR3 protein: CASSALGTVNTGELFF; V gene: TRBV12-5; CDR3 length: 16
CDR3 protein: CASEGARNSPLHF; V gene: TRBV7-9; CDR3 length: 13
CDR3 protein: CAISEGSSGSQETQYF; V gene: TRBV10-3; CDR3 length: 16
CDR3 protein: CASSLGTGSNEKLFF; V gene: TRBV7-7; CDR3 length: 15
CDR3 protein: CASSLAGSYEQYF; V gene: TRBV28; CDR3 length: 13
CDR3 protein: CASSYSRQGTFGYTF; V gene: TRBV6-5; CDR3 length: 15
CDR3 protein: CASSIAGGHGDEQYF; V gene: TRBV19; CDR3 length: 15
CDR3 protein: CASSTPSGGRGELFF; V gene: TRBV5-4; CDR3 length: 15
CDR3 protein: CASRGTGRNTGELFF; V gene: TRBV6-5; CDR3 length: 15
CDR3 protein: CASSSYQGGYTF; V gene: TRBV7-6; CDR3 length: 12
CDR3 protein: CASSLVPRGGSGREQYF; V gene: TRBV11-2; CDR3 length: 17
CDR3 protein: CASSLELAASTDTQYF; V gene: TRBV7-9; CDR3 length: 16
CDR3 protein: CASSPGARSDTQYF; V gene: TRBV7-3; CDR3 length: 14
CDR3 protein: CASSVLVLEQYF; V gene: TRBV2; CDR3 length: 12
CDR3 protein: CSGEDSTDTQYF; V gene: TRBV29-1; CDR3 length: 12
CDR3 protein: CAISELGLLGYTF; V gene: TRBV10-3; CDR3 length: 13
CDR3 protein: CASSGLAGADEQYF; V gene: TRBV6-1; CDR3 length: 14
CDR3 protein: CASREGVANYGYTF; V gene: TRBV19; CDR3 length: 14
CDR3 protein: CASSTTDRGDYGYTF; V gene: TRBV6-1; CDR3 length: 15
CDR3 protein: CASSRPDRFSYNEQFF; V gene: TRBV27; CDR3 length: 16
CDR3 protein: CASRRRGLAGGWQETQYF; V gene: TRBV2; CDR3 length: 18
CDR3 protein: CASSSPLGGGGEKLFF; V gene: TRBV28; CDR3 length: 16
CDR3 protein: CASSNAVSTEQFF; V gene: TRBV11-3; CDR3 length: 13
CDR3 protein: CASSWGLHIEQYF; V gene: TRBV7-2; CDR3 length: 13